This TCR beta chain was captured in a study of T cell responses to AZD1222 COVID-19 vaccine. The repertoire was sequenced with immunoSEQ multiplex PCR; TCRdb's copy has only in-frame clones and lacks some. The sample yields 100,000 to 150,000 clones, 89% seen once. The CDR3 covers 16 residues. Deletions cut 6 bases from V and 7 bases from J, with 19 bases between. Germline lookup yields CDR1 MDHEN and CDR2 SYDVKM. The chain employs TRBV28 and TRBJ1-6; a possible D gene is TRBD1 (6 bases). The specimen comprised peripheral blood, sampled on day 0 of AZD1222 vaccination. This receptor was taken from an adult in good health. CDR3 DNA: TGTGCCAGCAGAACCCCCGAGGAGGGGGGAAATTCACCCCTCCACTTT. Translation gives CASRTPEEGGNSPLHF.